These T cell receptor beta chains were read from a single sample in a study of T cells in Graves' hyperthyroidism and ophthalmopathy. TCRdb re-analysed the multiplex PCR reads in MiXCR, keeping a single row per CDR3 protein. The sample lists about 360,000 distinct CDR3 sequences, approximately 13% occurring once. Sequences were obtained from blood. The receptors shown here come from a woman aged 18-29 years with Graves' hyperthyroidism. CDR3s include the opening cysteine and the closing phenylalanine or tryptophan. Each record gives: clone size, V gene, D gene, CDR3 length, J gene, CDR3 protein, CDR3 DNA. A D gene is named only where the DNA matches it firmly. The size entry is marked missing in some rows and otherwise reads once, few, many or a size class.

.	TRBV20-1	.	15	TRBJ2-2	CSASPREKGTGELFF	TGCAGTGCTAGTCCCAGGGAAAAGGGGACCGGGGAGCTGTTTTTT
many	TRBV19	TRBD1	15	TRBJ1-5	CATDWQGAVDQPQHF	TGTGCCACCGATTGGCAGGGGGCAGTCGATCAGCCCCAGCATTTT
many	TRBV27	.	14	TRBJ2-3	CASSLTFLTDTQYF	TGTGCCAGCAGTTTGACTTTTCTAACAGATACGCAGTATTTT
many	TRBV5-6	TRBD1	15	TRBJ1-1	CASSLGPPGGTEAFF	TGTGCCAGCAGCTTAGGCCCCCCAGGGGGAACTGAAGCTTTCTTT
few	TRBV18	TRBD1	15	TRBJ2-7	CASSPPTGGLYEQYF	TGTGCCAGCTCACCACCGACAGGGGGTTTGTACGAGCAGTACTTC
.	TRBV7-6	TRBD1	15	TRBJ1-2	CASSSGGTANYGYTF	TGTGCCAGCAGCTCAGGAGGGACAGCTAACTATGGCTACACCTTC
many	TRBV27	.	12	TRBJ1-1	CASAQGGTEAFF	TGTGCCAGCGCTCAGGGTGGCACTGAAGCTTTCTTT
few	TRBV7-9	TRBD2	15	TRBJ2-7	CASNWGGTSDYEQYF	TGTGCCAGCAACTGGGGAGGGACTAGCGACTACGAGCAGTACTTC
few	TRBV10-3	TRBD2	14	TRBJ2-3	CAIRFRDYTDTQYF	TGTGCCATCAGGTTCCGGGACTACACAGATACGCAGTATTTT
.	TRBV12-3/TRBV12-4	TRBD1	16	TRBJ2-5	CASSRGQALYQETQYF	TGTGCCAGCAGCCGCGGACAGGCCCTGTACCAAGAGACCCAGTACTTC
few	TRBV19	TRBD1	18	TRBJ1-1	CASSSPTGTGLMNTEAFF	TGTGCCAGTAGCAGCCCAACCGGGACAGGGCTGATGAACACTGAAGCTTTCTTT
many	TRBV4-1	.	17	TRBJ1-1	CASSKREEREPNTEAFF	TGCGCCAGCAGTAAAAGGGAGGAGCGGGAACCCAACACTGAAGCTTTCTTT
many	TRBV27	.	15	TRBJ2-1	CASGEGGKVYNEQFF	TGTGCCAGCGGGGAAGGTGGGAAAGTCTACAATGAGCAGTTCTTC
many	TRBV7-9	TRBD2	15	TRBJ2-3	CASSLEAGVTDTQYF	TGTGCCAGCAGCTTAGAAGCGGGGGTTACAGATACGCAGTATTTT
few	TRBV27	.	15	TRBJ1-1	CASRPRPVSNTEAFF	TGTGCCAGCAGACCGAGACCCGTCTCGAACACTGAAGCTTTCTTT
.	TRBV7-8	.	15	TRBJ2-7	CASSLGGPTSYEQYF	TGTGCCAGCAGCTTAGGGGGGCCCACCTCCTACGAGCAGTACTTC
many	TRBV15	TRBD1	17	TRBJ1-5	CATSRMLLTGSEQPQHF	TGTGCCACCAGCAGGATGCTGTTGACAGGGAGCGAGCAGCCCCAGCATTTT
.	TRBV9	.	17	TRBJ1-3	CASSLSAGGFSGNTIYF	TGTGCCAGCAGCCTTTCGGCGGGGGGCTTCTCTGGAAACACCATATATTTT
many	TRBV5-1	TRBD2	14	TRBJ2-7	CASSVSGIFYEQYF	TGCGCCAGCAGCGTTAGCGGGATTTTCTACGAGCAGTACTTC
many	TRBV28	TRBD1	12	TRBJ2-5	CASSGQAETQYF	TGTGCCAGCAGCGGACAGGCTGAGACCCAGTACTTC
many	TRBV30	TRBD1	13	TRBJ2-7	CAWGGQGEYEQYF	TGTGCCTGGGGCGGACAGGGGGAATACGAGCAGTACTTC
many	TRBV2	TRBD1	15	TRBJ2-2	CASSEAGQGGGELFF	TGTGCCAGCAGTGAAGCGGGACAGGGTGGCGGGGAGCTGTTTTTT
many	TRBV20-1	TRBD2	16	TRBJ2-5	CSARSHTSGPAETQYF	TGCAGTGCTAGATCCCACACTAGCGGACCCGCGGAGACCCAGTACTTC
many	TRBV6-2/TRBV6-3	.	15	TRBJ1-5	CASSNLQGFSQPQHF	TGTGCCAGCAGTAACCTACAGGGTTTTAGCCAGCCCCAGCATTTT
many	TRBV28	.	14	TRBJ1-1	CASSLIRRSTEAFF	TGTGCCAGCAGTTTAATCCGACGGAGCACTGAAGCTTTCTTT
many	TRBV6-1	.	13	TRBJ2-3	CASSAIWGDTQYF	TGTGCCAGCAGCGCTATCTGGGGAGATACGCAGTATTTT
.	TRBV6-1	.	14	TRBJ1-3	CASSEATWGSTIYF	TGTGCCAGCAGTGAAGCGACCTGGGGAAGCACCATATATTTT
many	TRBV10-3	TRBD2	16	TRBJ2-3	CAISGSTSRGTDTQYF	TGTGCCATCAGTGGCTCGACTAGCCGAGGCACAGATACGCAGTATTTT
many	TRBV11-2	TRBD1	16	TRBJ1-5	CASSLATGVGNQPQHF	TGTGCCAGCAGCTTAGCTACAGGGGTGGGCAATCAGCCCCAGCATTTT
many	TRBV6-1	.	15	TRBJ2-3	CASSTPRRSTDTQYF	TGTGCCAGCTCCACCCCGCGACGAAGCACAGATACGCAGTATTTT
many	TRBV19	TRBD1	15	TRBJ2-6	CASSETGAGANVLTF	TGTGCCAGTAGCGAGACAGGGGCTGGGGCCAACGTCCTGACTTTC
many	TRBV27	.	12	TRBJ2-1	CASSSGVDEQFF	TGTGCCAGCAGTTCCGGGGTGGATGAGCAGTTCTTC
many	TRBV20-1	.	13	TRBJ1-4	CSAFRDGNEKLFF	TGCAGTGCTTTCCGGGACGGCAATGAAAAACTGTTTTTT
few	TRBV20-1	TRBD2	14	TRBJ2-7	CSASLAGGPGEQYF	TGCAGTGCTAGCCTAGCGGGGGGGCCGGGCGAGCAGTACTTC
.	TRBV7-3	.	14	TRBJ1-1	CASSLNGHNTEAFF	TGTGCCAGCAGCTTAAATGGACACAACACTGAAGCTTTCTTT